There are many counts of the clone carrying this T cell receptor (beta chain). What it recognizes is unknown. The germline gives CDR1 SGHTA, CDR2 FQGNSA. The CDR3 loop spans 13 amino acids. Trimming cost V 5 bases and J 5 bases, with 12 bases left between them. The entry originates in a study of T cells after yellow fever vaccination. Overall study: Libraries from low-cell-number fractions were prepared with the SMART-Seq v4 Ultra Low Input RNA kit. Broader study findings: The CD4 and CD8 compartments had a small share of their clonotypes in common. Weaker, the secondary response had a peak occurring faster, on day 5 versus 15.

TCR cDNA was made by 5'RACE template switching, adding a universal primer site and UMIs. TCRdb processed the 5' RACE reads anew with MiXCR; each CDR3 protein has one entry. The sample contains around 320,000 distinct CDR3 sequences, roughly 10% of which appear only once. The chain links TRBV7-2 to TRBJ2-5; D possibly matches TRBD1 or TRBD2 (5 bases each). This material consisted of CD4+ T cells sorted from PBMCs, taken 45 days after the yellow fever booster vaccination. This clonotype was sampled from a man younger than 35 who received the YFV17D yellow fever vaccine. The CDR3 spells CASSPKWGETQYF. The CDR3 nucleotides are TGTGCCAGCAGCCCCAAATGGGGGGAGACCCAGTACTTC. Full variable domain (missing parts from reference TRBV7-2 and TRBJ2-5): GAGVSQSPSNKVTEKGKDVELRCDPISGHTALYWYRQSLGQGLEFLIYFQGNSAPDKSGLPSDRFSAERTGGSVSTLTIQRTQQEDSAVYLCASSPKWGETQYFGPGTRLLVL.